A single sample is the source of the 5 T cell receptor beta chains below, sequenced in a study of blood T cell repertoires in COVID-19. TCRdb's table, derived via immunoSEQ multiplex PCR, lists solely in-frame clones and lacks some. The data show tens of thousands of clones, roughly 84% seen once. The sequencing sample was made of peripheral blood. Receptors were obtained from a man in his sixties with acute or convalescent COVID-19.

This clone was seen once. This sequence joins TRBV5-1 and TRBJ2-5; D unresolved. V lost 0 bases to trimming and J lost 10 bases, with 10 bases between them. This CDR3 is built from 12 residues. Germline-derived CDR1 and CDR2 are SGHRS and YFSETQ. The CDR3 spells CASSLEEGDQYF. CDR3 in DNA: TGCGCCAGCAGCTTGGAGGAAGGAGACCAGTACTTC.

The CDR3 DNA reads TGTGCCAGCAAGAGAACAGGGGGCAATTTAGGCAATCAGCCCCAGCATTTT. The encoded protein is CASKRTGGNLGNQPQHF. J is TRBJ1-5 and V is TRBV27; 9 nucleotides line up with TRBD1. The CDR3 runs 17 residues. The germline CDR1 and CDR2 sequences are MNHEY and SMNVEV (reference sequence). The J segment lost 2 bases and the V segment lost 7 bases, leaving 12 bases of the junction unmatched.

This rearrangement joins TRBV7-2 to TRBJ1-1; 7 positions match TRBD1. Germline CDR1 reads SGHTA; CDR2 reads FQGNSA. This CDR3 contains 13 residues. The trim removed 6 bases at V and 3 bases at J, leaving 4 bases unmatched. The CDR3 here is CASRTDRDTEAFF. CDR3 nucleotide sequence: TGTGCCAGCAGAACAGACAGGGACACTGAAGCTTTCTTT.

The chain recombines TRBV7-2 with TRBJ2-7; TRBD2 might be the D (6 bases). The V and J ends lost 2 bases and 5 bases respectively, with 13 bases between them. The CDR3 consists of 14 residues. From germline, CDR1 is SGHTA and CDR2 FQGNSA. Here the CDR3 reads CASSLMGGIHEQYV. As DNA, the CDR3 is TGTGCCAGCAGCTTAATGGGGGGAATCCACGAGCAGTACGTC.

The CDR3 DNA sequence: TGTGCCAGTACCAGGTGGGGACAGGGGAGGGTGGATACGCAGTATTTT. Protein sequence: CASTRWGQGRVDTQYF. The V gene is TRBV19, the J gene TRBJ2-3; 10 bases align to TRBD1. This CDR3 region has 16 residues. Looked up from germline, CDR1 is LNHDA and CDR2 is SQIVND (reference sequence). Losses at the gene ends were 7 bases for V and 6 bases for J; bases not matched to a gene: 13.